The next 8 T cell receptor beta chains were all read from a single sample in a study of response to subunit inactivated influenza vaccine. TCRdb re-called the RT-PCR reads with MiXCR, one entry per CDR3 protein. The sample includes 200,000 to 300,000 distinct CDR3 sequences, 9% to 15% of them seen just once. The sample here was non-naive T cells sorted from PBMCs, taken 14 to 15 days before vaccination. The receptors were gathered from a man over 45 who received an inactivated influenza vaccine.

This clonotype has a count of ten or more. The chain is built from TRBV5-6 and TRBJ2-1, with D hard to call. The germline V gene encodes CDR1 SGHDT and CDR2 YYEEEE. V lost 0 bases and J lost 8, with 3 bases in between. This CDR3 is 11 amino acids long. In DNA, the CDR3 is TGTGCCAGCAGCTTGGAATATGAGCAGTTCTTC. Protein sequence: CASSLEYEQFF.

The chain has TRBV7-2 and TRBJ1-5; tentatively, D is TRBD1 (6 bases). Trimming shortened V by 4 bases and J by 3 bases, and 13 bases separated the two germline ends. Germline values: CDR1 SGHTA, CDR2 FQGNSA. This CDR3 is built from 15 residues. The CDR3 spells CASSWGQGNNQPQHF. CDR3 DNA sequence: TGTGCCAGCAGCTGGGGGCAGGGAAACAATCAGCCCCAGCATTTT.

This clonotype has a handful of counts. The V gene is TRBV20-1, the J gene TRBJ2-2; D is possibly TRBD1 (5 bases). V shed 5 bases and J shed 1 base, with 11 bases lying between them. Looked up from germline, CDR1 is DFQATT and CDR2 is SNEGSKA (reference sequence). The length of the CDR3 is 14 residues. DNA for the CDR3: TGCAGTGCTCAGGGTCACCTGAACACCGGGGAGCTGTTTTTT. This gives the protein CSAQGHLNTGELFF.

Only a few counts were recorded for this clonotype. V usage is TRBV7-9 and J usage is TRBJ1-2, with no clear D. Germline V gene lookup returns CDR1 SEHNR and CDR2 FQNEAQ (reference sequence). The CDR3 runs 16 residues. V was clipped by 4 bases and J by 5 bases, with 20 bases between them. The CDR3 reads CASSSLVPDRGYGYTF. In DNA form, the CDR3 reads TGTGCCAGCAGCTCCCTTGTCCCGGACCGAGGATATGGCTACACCTTC.

This clonotype came up many times. The J gene is TRBJ2-1, the V gene TRBV20-1; D call uncertain. This CDR3 spans 12 amino acids. CDR1 DFQATT and CDR2 SNEGSKA come from the germline V gene (reference sequence). V was shortened by 5 bases and J by 7 bases, with 12 bases between the two germline ends. CDR3 DNA: TGCAGTGCTCTAGAGTTTGGTAATGAGCAGTTCTTC. This encodes CSALEFGNEQFF.

For this clonotype: One junction end does not reproduce the germline sequence, and a read error may be involved. The chain employs TRBV3-1 and TRBJ2-7, with 7 bases that match TRBD1. Germline V gene data show CDR1 as LGHDT and CDR2 as YNNKEL (reference sequence). The CDR3 contains 15 residues. CDR3 nucleotides: TGTGCCAGCAGCCAAGTAGGGACAGTCTCCTTCGAGCAGTACTTC. It is translated as CASSQVGTVSFEQYF.

This clonotype was recorded at least ten times. The gene calls are TRBV11-2 and TRBJ2-3, with a possible D match to TRBD2 (6 bases). The germline gives CDR1 SGHAT, CDR2 FQNNGV. The CDR3 spans 16 residues. Trimming removed 5 bases at V and 2 bases at J, with 17 bases between. The CDR3 here is CASSPVRRGSTDTQYF. The CDR3 DNA reads TGTGCCAGCAGCCCCGTCCGGCGGGGATCCACAGATACGCAGTATTTT.

V is TRBV2 and J is TRBJ2-5; either TRBD1 or TRBD2 may fit D (5 bases each). Germline values: CDR1 SNHLY, CDR2 FYNNEI. The CDR3 is 13 residues long. Trimming cost V 6 bases and J 5 bases, with 13 bases left between them. The CDR3 is CASSRDRRETQYF. The CDR3 coding sequence is TGTGCCAGCAGCAGGGACCGGCGGGAGACCCAGTACTTC.